This T cell receptor beta chain came from a study of T cells expressing NK-cell markers (TCRdb year 2020). As for the study more broadly: Fewer than ten donors provided sorted CD3+CD56+NKG2C+, CD3+CD56+NKG2C- and CD3+CD56-NKG2C+ T-cell subsets, whose TCR beta-chain repertoires were profiled. Among the eight sequenced donors, only one was HCMV-seronegative, while the other seven were HCMV-seropositive. Randomly selected healthy volunteers, three men and five women, were used as the eight sequenced donors. Sequencing of the libraries produced 2 x 150 bp reads on Illumina HiSeq 2000/2500, MiSeq or NextSeq. Findings and caveats that apply to the study as a whole: In roughly six donors, the dominant CD3+CD56+NKG2C+ clonotypes were among the top 10 CD8+ clonotypes and accounted for about 1.0-7.5% of CD8+ T cells. Those dominant clonotypes were again the most abundant among CD3+CD56-NKG2C+ cells in a few donors, at about 25-60.1%. It remained unclear whether the expanded NKG2C-expressing T cell clones were specific for HCMV antigens.

To determine HCMV serostatus, a commercial ELISA kit was used to detect HCMV-specific IgG in serum. Peripheral blood mononuclear cells were isolated from blood by Ficoll density gradient centrifugation. The data were produced on an Illumina HiSeq 2000. TCR beta cDNA libraries were made by 5'RACE template switching that added a universal primer site and unique molecular identifiers. cDNA synthesis was primed from the TCR beta constant segment, followed by two successive PCR amplification steps. The study's own analysis went as follows. MIGEC was used to demultiplex reads and group reads by UMI, and MiTCR was used to assemble and quantify clonotypes. To exclude erroneous sequences, any TCR cDNA sequence not supported by at least two reads was discarded. The tcR package was used for downstream repertoire analysis, and clonotypes were matched across fractions by CDR3 nucleotide sequence plus V segment. Antigen specificity was annotated against VDJdb with VDJmatch, allowing one amino acid substitution in CDR3. TCRdb reprocessed the reads and provides one entry for every CDR3 protein sequence; no DNA is given. TCRdb's processing, not the authors', yielded these V and J calls. For this sample, the table gives 200,000 to 300,000 distinct CDR3 sequences. The ten largest account for approximately 0.41% of the sample.

Note on this clonotype: What this receptor recognizes is not known.

Inclusive of the bounding cysteine and phenylalanine, the CDR3 is 14 residues long. No DNA has been recorded. The germline V gene provides CDR1 MNHNS and CDR2 SASEGT. Sample: blood T cells: a sorted CD56 or NKG2C T cell subset, CD4+ or CD8+ T cells, or bulk PBMC T cells (not recorded which). This receptor was obtained from a man aged 18-30 years in good health. Donor details come from another sample of the same person, matched by shared clones. Recombination connected TRBV6-1 to TRBJ1-5; TCRdb's assignment of TRBD1 cannot be checked, as there is no DNA. The CDR3 has the sequence CASGTGTINQPQHF.